These 15 T cell receptor beta chains share one sample of origin, sequenced in a study of identical twins. TCRdb recomputed calls from the 5' RACE reads with MiXCR, one row per CDR3 protein. Of about 530,000 distinct CDR3 sequences in the sample, about 15% were seen once. These data were also reused for a study on yellow fever vaccine responses in identical twins.

Sequences were obtained from CD4+ T cells sorted from blood. The receptors were gathered from a woman aged 18-35 years in good health.

Here the CDR3 reads CAISDRGASSYEQYF. The CDR3 bases are TGTGCCATCAGTGACCGGGGGGCAAGCTCCTACGAGCAGTACTTC. The genes are TRBV10-3 and TRBJ2-7, with D maybe TRBD2 (7 bases). V shed 3 bases and J shed 0 bases, with 12 bases lying between them. Germline lookup yields CDR1 ENHRY and CDR2 SYGVKD. CDR3 length: 15 amino acids.

This clonotype has just a few counts. The J gene is TRBJ1-6, the V gene TRBV2, with D possibly matching TRBD1 (6 bases). The length of the CDR3 is 15 residues. V was pared by 6 bases and J by 7 bases, with 16 bases between. CDR1 is SNHLY and CDR2 is FYNNEI in the germline V gene. The CDR3 sequence is CASSNQGGGNSPLHF. The CDR3 coding sequence is TGTGCCAGCAGCAACCAGGGAGGGGGGAATTCACCCCTCCACTTT.

The chain recombines TRBV6-1 with TRBJ2-7; possibly TRBD1 or TRBD2 for D (5 bases each). V shed 5 bases and J shed 3 bases, with 17 bases lying between them. This CDR3 is 15 amino acids long. Germline CDR1 is MNHNS and CDR2 is SASEGT. The CDR3 nucleotides read TGTGCCAGCAGTACCGCTCGGGACGCTAACTACGAGCAGTACTTC. This gives the protein CASSTARDANYEQYF.

The chain joins TRBV27 to TRBJ2-5; no firm D call. Trimming stripped 1 base from V and 2 bases from J, with 14 bases between. Germline CDR1 and CDR2: MNHEY and SMNVEV (reference sequence). The CDR3 runs to 16 residues. CDR3 region: CASSLFWRSRQETQYF. DNA of the CDR3: TGTGCCAGCAGTTTATTCTGGCGATCGCGACAAGAGACCCAGTACTTC.

The rearrangement uses TRBV10-2 and TRBJ2-7, with 7 bases that match TRBD2. J lost 3 bases, V lost 8 bases, and 4 bases had no gene match. The CDR3 runs 12 residues. Germline V CDR1 and CDR2: WSHSY, SAAADI. CDR3 amino acids: CASGTIHYEQYF. DNA for the CDR3: TGCGCCAGCGGGACTATTCACTACGAGCAGTACTTC.

This clonotype was seen only a few times. As the CDR3 is not closed by the conserved phenylalanine or tryptophan, this likely results from a read error. The DNA is omitted, as the CDR3 cannot be located on it reliably, and the CDR3 follows TCRdb's listing. The genes are TRBV10-3 and TRBJ2-7; the table's D call, TRBD2, has no DNA check behind it. The CDR3 comprises 15 residues, both ends counted. Germline-derived CDR1 and CDR2 are ENHRY and SYGVKD. Here the CDR3 reads CAISEGDTRWREALL.

The chain couples TRBV9 to TRBJ1-1, with 9 nucleotides matching TRBD1. V dropped 4 bases and J dropped 2; count of bases not matched to a gene: 9. Germline CDR1 and CDR2: SGDLS and YYNGEE. CDR3 size: 16 residues. The CDR3 DNA sequence: TGTGCCAGCAGCCCCAGGACAGGGGAGGGCAACACTGAAGCTTTCTTT. Translating gives CASSPRTGEGNTEAFF.

This clonotype was detected a few times. V usage is TRBV10-3 and J usage is TRBJ2-2, with a possible D match to TRBD1 (6 bases). This CDR3 contains 14 residues. The V gene's germline CDR1 is ENHRY and CDR2 SYGVKD. V dropped 3 bases and J dropped 6 bases, with 11 bases sitting between them. CDR3 protein: CAISDSRTAGELFF. CDR3 nucleotides: TGTGCCATCAGTGATTCCAGGACAGCCGGGGAGCTGTTTTTT.

This clonotype showed up just a few times. The chain recombines TRBV12-3 or TRBV12-4 with TRBJ1-6, with D maybe TRBD1 (5 bases). The ends were cut back, 2 bases at V and 10 bases at J, with 15 bases in the middle. CDR3 length equals 15 residues. The CDR3 nucleotides are TGTGCCAGCAGTTTAAGAGGCCAGGGAGAATCACCCCTCCACTTT. Translation gives CASSLRGQGESPLHF.

The V gene is TRBV29-1, the J gene TRBJ2-2; the match to TRBD2 covers 7 bases. Trimming at V came to 2 bases and at J to 6 bases, leaving 3 bases not matched to a gene. Per germline, CDR1 SQVTM and CDR2 ANQGSEA. The CDR3 totals 13 residues. This chain's CDR3 is CSVEKGRAGELFF. CDR3 coding DNA: TGCAGCGTTGAAAAGGGGAGGGCCGGGGAGCTGTTTTTT.

This clonotype was picked up many times. J is TRBJ2-1 and V is TRBV2; D is unclear. From germline, CDR1 is SNHLY and CDR2 FYNNEI. The ends were cut back, 6 bases at V and 6 bases at J, with 6 bases in the middle. This CDR3 has 11 amino acids. This CDR3 is CASRLSNEQFF. As DNA, the CDR3 is TGTGCCAGCAGGTTGTCCAATGAGCAGTTCTTC.

This chain connects TRBV18 to TRBJ2-6; no reliable D call. This CDR3 contains 16 residues. The V end lost 2 bases, the J end lost 2 bases, and 10 bases lay between the germline ends. Germline CDR1 reads KGHSH; CDR2 reads LQKENI. The CDR3 DNA is TGTGCCAGCTCACCAACGGGCGGAGCTGGGGCCAACGTCCTGACTTTC. Its protein product is CASSPTGGAGANVLTF. Based on the CDR3 plus reference TRBV18 and TRBJ2-6, the full variable domain is NAGVMQNPRHLVRRRGQEARLRCSPMKGHSHVYWYRQLPEEGLKFMVYLQKENIIDESGMPKERFSAEFPKEGPSILRIQQVVRGDSAAYFCASSPTGGAGANVLTFGAGSRLTVL.

The chain joins TRBV4-2 to TRBJ1-2; D gene unclear. V was trimmed by 0 bases and J by 4 bases, leaving 15 bases between them. CDR1 is LGHNA and CDR2 is YNFKEQ in the germline V gene. The CDR3 has 16 amino acids. CDR3 region: CASSQDQRATTYGYTF. CDR3 DNA sequence: TGTGCCAGCAGCCAAGATCAGCGAGCAACCACCTATGGCTACACCTTC.

This clonotype has just a few counts. The J gene is TRBJ2-7, the V gene TRBV3-1, with D unresolved. The CDR3 consists of 13 residues. Trimming left V 3 bases short and J 7 bases short, with 13 bases between. Germline assignment: CDR1 LGHDT and CDR2 YNNKEL (reference sequence). The DNA for the CDR3 is TGTGCCAGCAGCCAGGAGCTGGCCATGGAGCAGTACTTC. As protein: CASSQELAMEQYF.

The chain combines TRBV5-6 with TRBJ2-3, with D unresolved. Trimming took 3 bases from V and 4 from J, leaving 15 bases between them. Germline values: CDR1 SGHDT, CDR2 YYEEEE. This CDR3 has 15 amino acids. The DNA of the CDR3 is TGTGCCAGCAGCTCGCCCCTACGGGTTGCAGATACGCAGTATTTT. As protein: CASSSPLRVADTQYF.